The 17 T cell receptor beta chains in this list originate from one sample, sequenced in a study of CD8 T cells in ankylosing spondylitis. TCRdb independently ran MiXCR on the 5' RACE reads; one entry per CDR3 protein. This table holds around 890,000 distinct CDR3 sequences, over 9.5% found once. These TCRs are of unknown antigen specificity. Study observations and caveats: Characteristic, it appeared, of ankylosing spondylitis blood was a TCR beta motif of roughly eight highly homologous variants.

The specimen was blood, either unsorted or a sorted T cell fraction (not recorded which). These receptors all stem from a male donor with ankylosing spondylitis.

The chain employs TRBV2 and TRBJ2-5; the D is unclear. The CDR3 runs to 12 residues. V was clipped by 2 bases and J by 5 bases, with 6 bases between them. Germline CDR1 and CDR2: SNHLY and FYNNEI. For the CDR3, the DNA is TGTGCCAGCAGTGAATGGGGTGAGACCCAGTACTTC. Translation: CASSEWGETQYF.

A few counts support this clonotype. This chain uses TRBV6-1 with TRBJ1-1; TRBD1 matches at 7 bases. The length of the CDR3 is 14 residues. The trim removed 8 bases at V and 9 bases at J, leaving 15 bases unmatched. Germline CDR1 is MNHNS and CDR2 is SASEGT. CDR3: CASLYSQGRMKAFF. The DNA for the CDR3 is TGTGCCAGCCTATACTCACAGGGGAGGATGAAAGCTTTCTTT.

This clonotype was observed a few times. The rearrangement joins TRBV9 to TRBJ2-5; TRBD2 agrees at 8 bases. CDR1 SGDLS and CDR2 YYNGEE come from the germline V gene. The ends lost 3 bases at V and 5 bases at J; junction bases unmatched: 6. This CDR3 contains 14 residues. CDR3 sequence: CASSAHGLAETQYF. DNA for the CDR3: TGTGCCAGCAGCGCCCATGGACTAGCCGAGACCCAGTACTTC.

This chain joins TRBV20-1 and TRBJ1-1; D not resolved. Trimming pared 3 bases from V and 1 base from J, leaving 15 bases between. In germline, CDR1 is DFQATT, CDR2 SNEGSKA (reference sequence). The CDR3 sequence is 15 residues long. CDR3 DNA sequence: TGCAGTGCTAGTGGTTCTAGGTCGCAGAACACTGAAGCTTTCTTT. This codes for CSASGSRSQNTEAFF.

CDR3: CASSYADRASGNTIYF. As DNA, the CDR3 is TGTGCCAGCAGTTACGCCGACAGAGCCTCTGGAAACACCATATATTTT. The V call is TRBV6-2 or TRBV6-3, the J call TRBJ1-3; possibly TRBD1 for D (5 bases). The length of the CDR3 is 16 residues. V lost 2 bases, J lost 0 bases, and 11 bases lay in between. Germline V CDR1 and CDR2: MNHEY, SVGEGT.

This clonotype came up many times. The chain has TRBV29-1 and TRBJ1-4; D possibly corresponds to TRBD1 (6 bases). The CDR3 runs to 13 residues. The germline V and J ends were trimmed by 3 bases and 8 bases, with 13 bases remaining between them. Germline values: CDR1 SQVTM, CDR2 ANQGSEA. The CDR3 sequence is CSVDEQGTEKLFF. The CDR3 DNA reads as TGCAGCGTTGACGAGCAGGGGACCGAAAAACTGTTTTTT.

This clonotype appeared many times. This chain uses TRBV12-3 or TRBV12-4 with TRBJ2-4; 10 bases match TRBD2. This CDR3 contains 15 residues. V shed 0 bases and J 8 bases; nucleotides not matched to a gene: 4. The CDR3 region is CASSLAGAGGDIQYF. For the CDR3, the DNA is TGTGCCAGCAGTTTAGCAGGAGCGGGGGGGGACATTCAGTACTTC.

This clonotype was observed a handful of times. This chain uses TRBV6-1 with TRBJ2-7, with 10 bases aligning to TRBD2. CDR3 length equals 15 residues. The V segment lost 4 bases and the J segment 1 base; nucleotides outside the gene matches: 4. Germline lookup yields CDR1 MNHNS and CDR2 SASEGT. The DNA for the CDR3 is TGTGCCAGCAGTGCTAGCGGGGGTATATCCTACGAGCAGTACTTC. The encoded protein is CASSASGGISYEQYF.

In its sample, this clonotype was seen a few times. CDR3: CASSDLRVRNSPLHF. In nucleotides, the CDR3 is TGCGCCAGCAGCGACCTAAGGGTGCGTAATTCACCCCTCCACTTT. The genes are TRBV5-1 and TRBJ1-6; D remains ambiguous. Germline V gives CDR1 SGHRS, CDR2 YFSETQ. The CDR3 spans 15 residues. V shed 4 bases and J shed 6 bases, with 14 bases lying between them.

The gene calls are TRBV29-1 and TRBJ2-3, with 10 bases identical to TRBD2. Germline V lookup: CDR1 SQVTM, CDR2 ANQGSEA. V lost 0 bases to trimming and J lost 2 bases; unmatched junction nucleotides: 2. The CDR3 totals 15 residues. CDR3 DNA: TGCAGCGTTGAAGAGACTAGCGGGCTCACAGATACGCAGTATTTT. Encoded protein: CSVEETSGLTDTQYF.

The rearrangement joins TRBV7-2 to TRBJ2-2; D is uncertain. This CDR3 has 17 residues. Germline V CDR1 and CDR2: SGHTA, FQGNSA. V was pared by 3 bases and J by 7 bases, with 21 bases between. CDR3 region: CASSFLSDVDLGGELFF. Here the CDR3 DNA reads TGTGCCAGCAGCTTCCTTTCCGATGTTGATTTAGGCGGGGAGCTGTTTTTT.

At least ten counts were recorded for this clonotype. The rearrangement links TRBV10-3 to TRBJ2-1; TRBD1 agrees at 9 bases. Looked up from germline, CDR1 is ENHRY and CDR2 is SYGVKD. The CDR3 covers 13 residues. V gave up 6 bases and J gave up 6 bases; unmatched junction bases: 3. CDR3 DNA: TGTGCCATCAGAGAGACAGGGGGCAATGAGCAGTTCTTC. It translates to CAIRETGGNEQFF.

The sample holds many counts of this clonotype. CDR3 amino acids: CASSPTGETDTQYF. The CDR3 DNA reads as TGTGCCAGCAGCCCGACCGGTGAGACAGATACGCAGTATTTT. The gene calls are TRBV6-1 and TRBJ2-3, with D unresolved. The length of the CDR3 is 14 residues. V was clipped by 6 bases and J by 3 bases, with 13 bases between them. The V gene's germline CDR1 is MNHNS and CDR2 SASEGT.

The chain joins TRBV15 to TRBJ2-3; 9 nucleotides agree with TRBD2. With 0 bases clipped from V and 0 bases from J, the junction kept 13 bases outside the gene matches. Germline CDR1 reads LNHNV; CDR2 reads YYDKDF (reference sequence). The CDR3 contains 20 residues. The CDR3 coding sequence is TGTGCCACCAGCAGAGATCCTTTTTCGGTAGCGGGGGCTAGCACAGATACGCAGTATTTT. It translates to CATSRDPFSVAGASTDTQYF. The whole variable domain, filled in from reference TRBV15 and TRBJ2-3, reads DAMVIQNPRYQVTQFGKPVTLSCSQTLNHNVMYWYQQKSSQAPKLLFHYYDKDFNNEADTPDNFQSRRPNTSFCFLDIRSPGLGDTAMYLCATSRDPFSVAGASTDTQYFGPGTRLTVL.

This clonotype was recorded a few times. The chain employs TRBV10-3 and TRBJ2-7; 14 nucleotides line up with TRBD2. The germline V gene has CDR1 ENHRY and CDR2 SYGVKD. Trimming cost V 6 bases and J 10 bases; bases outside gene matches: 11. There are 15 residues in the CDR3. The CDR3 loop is CAIRRGGTSGSVQYF. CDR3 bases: TGTGCCATCAGACGGGGTGGGACTAGCGGGAGTGTCCAGTACTTC.

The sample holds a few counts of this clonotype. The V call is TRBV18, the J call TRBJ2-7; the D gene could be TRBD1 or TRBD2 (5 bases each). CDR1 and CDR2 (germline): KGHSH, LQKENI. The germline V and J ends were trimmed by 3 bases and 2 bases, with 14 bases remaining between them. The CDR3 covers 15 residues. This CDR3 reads CASSPTAMGAYEQYF. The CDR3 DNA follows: TGTGCCAGCTCACCGACAGCGATGGGAGCCTACGAGCAGTACTTC.

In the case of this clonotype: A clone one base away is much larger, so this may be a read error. The CDR3 coding sequence is TGTGACAGCAGCTTAGTGCACGAGCAGTACTTC. It encodes CDSSLVHEQYF. The V and J genes are TRBV11-2 and TRBJ2-7, with no clear D. CDR3 length: 11 amino acids. Germline values: CDR1 SGHAT, CDR2 FQNNGV. Combining the CDR3 with reference TRBV11-2 and TRBJ2-7 gives the whole variable domain EAGVAQSPRYKIIEKRQSVAFWCNPISGHATLYWYQQILGQGPKLLIQFQNNGVVDDSQLPKDRFSAERLKGVDSTLKIQPAKLEDSAVYLCDSSLVHEQYFGPGTRLTVT.